The rows below give T cell receptor beta chains drawn from one sample of a study of cytomegalovirus exposure and HLA in healthy donors. Clones were read by immunoSEQ multiplex PCR, and TCRdb kept only the in-frame ones, dropping some. Among roughly 100,000 clones listed, about 16% were seen once. The sequenced sample consisted of PBMCs. All receptors come from a female donor in good health and CMV-seronegative. The CDR3 runs from the conserved cysteine through the conserved F or W. The order of the fields is V gene, D gene, J gene, clone size, CDR3 DNA, CDR3 protein. D genes are given only for firm matches. Rows may omit the clone size; those that give it use once, few, many or a size class.

TRBV11-2	NA	TRBJ2-2	NA	TGTGCCAGCAGCTTAGGCAGGGGGGACACCGGGGAGCTGTTTTTT	CASSLGRGDTGELFF
TRBV29-1	TRBD2	TRBJ2-4	few	TGCAGCGTCCGGACTAGCCAGAGGATTCAGTACTTC	CSVRTSQRIQYF
TRBV4-3	NA	TRBJ1-1	NA	TGCGCCAGCAGCCAAGATGGGCAGGAAGCTTTCTTT	CASSQDGQEAFF
TRBV5-6	TRBD2	TRBJ2-1	NA	TGTGCCAGCAGCACTAGCGGGAAGCAGTTCTTC	CASSTSGKQFF
TRBV7-9	NA	TRBJ1-1	NA	TGTGCCAGCAGCCCCGAAATGAATCAGGGGCCGGGTACTGAAGCTTTCTTT	CASSPEMNQGPGTEAFF
TRBV10-3	NA	TRBJ2-7	few	TGTGCCATCAGTGAAAGGCAGGGGCCCTACGAGCAGTACTTC	CAISERQGPYEQYF
TRBV10-1	TRBD1	TRBJ1-1	NA	TGCGCCAGCAGCCCGACAGGGAGCACTGAAGCTTTCTTT	CASSPTGSTEAFF
TRBV30	TRBD1	TRBJ2-1	few	TGTGCCTGGAGTGACCCTGGACAGGGGGCCTACAATGAGCAGTTCTTC	CAWSDPGQGAYNEQFF
TRBV21-1	NA	TRBJ1-4	NA	TGTGCCAGCAGCAAAGGACGGGGGATCTGCACTAATGAAAAACTGTTTTTT	CASSKGRGICTNEKLFF
TRBV6-5	NA	TRBJ1-1	few	TGTGCCAGCAGTTACAGGGTGGGGGGGTCTGAAGCTTTCTTT	CASSYRVGGSEAFF
TRBV5-1	TRBD1	TRBJ1-5	NA	TGCGCCAGCAGCTTGGCGGGACAGTTAATTTTGAGCAATCAGCCCCAGCATTTT	CASSLAGQLILSNQPQHF
TRBV15	NA	TRBJ2-3	NA	TGTGCCACCAGCAGAGTTCAGACAGATACGCAGTATTTT	CATSRVQTDTQYF
TRBV19	TRBD1	TRBJ2-1	few	TGTGCCAGTAGAATTACAGGGGCTAATGAGCAGTTCTTC	CASRITGANEQFF
TRBV4-3	TRBD2	TRBJ2-1	NA	TGCGCCAGCAGCCTCCAGGCGGGGGATGAGCAGTTCTTC	CASSLQAGDEQFF
TRBV6-4	TRBD1	TRBJ2-3	NA	TGTGCCAGCAGACTCAATGGACAGGGGGCCGGAGATACGCAGTATTTT	CASRLNGQGAGDTQYF
TRBV6-5	NA	TRBJ1-5	few	TGTGCCAGCAGCCCTACAGGGCAGAGGGGTCAGCCCCAGCATTTT	CASSPTGQRGQPQHF
TRBV7-3	NA	TRBJ2-5	NA	TGTGCCAGCAGCTTAGGCGGAGCACAAGAGACCCAGTACTTC	CASSLGGAQETQYF
TRBV25-1	NA	TRBJ2-3	NA	TGTGCCAGCAGTGACCATAGTGGGAGTAGGGCAGATACGCAGTATTTT	CASSDHSGSRADTQYF
TRBV27	NA	TRBJ1-2	NA	TGTGCCAGCAGCGACAGGAACTATGGCTACACCTTC	CASSDRNYGYTF
TRBV4-3	NA	TRBJ2-7	few	TGCGCCAGCAGCCAGGATAGGAATGTTCAGGGGAGGTACTTC	CASSQDRNVQGRYF
TRBV6-5	NA	TRBJ2-7	NA	TGTGCCAGCACCAGCGACCAATTCGAGCAGTACTTC	CASTSDQFEQYF
TRBV30	NA	TRBJ2-6	NA	TGTGCCTGGAGCGGGAAACACCAACCTGCGAGCTCTGGGGCCAACGTCCTGACTTTC	CAWSGKHQPASSGANVLTF
TRBV27	TRBD1	TRBJ2-7	NA	TGTGCCAGCAGTTCCCAAACCTCGGACAGGGACGAGCAGTACTTC	CASSSQTSDRDEQYF
TRBV14	NA	TRBJ2-5	NA	TGTGCCAGTAAACTGGGCGGGTACGAGACCCAGTACTTC	CASKLGGYETQYF
TRBV9	NA	TRBJ1-1	NA	TGTGCCAGCAGCAGTCAGGGGTGGATCTTCTTT	CASSSQGWIFF
TRBV10-1	TRBD2	TRBJ2-5	few	TGCGCCAGCAGTGAGTCGACTAGCGGGGGTTTGGAGACCCAGTACTTC	CASSESTSGGLETQYF
TRBV5-6	TRBD1	TRBJ2-1	few	TGTGCCAGCAGCCGCGGACAGGTCTACAATGAGCAGTTCTTC	CASSRGQVYNEQFF
TRBV6-6	NA	TRBJ2-2	NA	TGTGCCAGCAATCCGACAGGCGATTCCACCGGGGAGCTGTTTTTT	CASNPTGDSTGELFF
TRBV30	TRBD1	TRBJ1-6	NA	TGTGCCTGGAGGGACAGGGTATACTATAATTCACCCCTCCACTTT	CAWRDRVYYNSPLHF
TRBV6-5	NA	TRBJ1-5	many	TGTGCCACCTCCAACGGGAATCAGCCCCAGCATTTT	CATSNGNQPQHF
TRBV4-1	NA	TRBJ2-7	NA	TGCGCCAGCAGCCAAGGGATCAGGGTGAAGGGGCAGTACTTC	CASSQGIRVKGQYF
TRBV7-9	TRBD2	TRBJ2-7	few	TGTGCCAGCAGCTTAGATTGGACTAGCGGATCGCGGGAGCAGTACTTC	CASSLDWTSGSREQYF
TRBV12-5	NA	TRBJ2-7	few	TGTGCTAGTGGTCTAATACAGGGCTACGAGCAGTACTTC	CASGLIQGYEQYF
TRBV7-2	NA	TRBJ2-1	few	TGTGCCAGCAGCCCCCCGCTCAGGGAGCAGTTCTTC	CASSPPLREQFF
TRBV11-2	NA	TRBJ2-7	NA	TGTGCCAGCAGCTTAGCCGGGTATAGTGACGAGCAGTACTTC	CASSLAGYSDEQYF
TRBV23-1	TRBD1	TRBJ1-5	few	TGCGCCAGCAGTCAATCAGCGGACAGGGGCTATAGCAATCAGCCCCAGCATTTT	CASSQSADRGYSNQPQHF
TRBV2	NA	TRBJ1-5	few	TGTGCCACTACGTGGGCCTTAAATCAGCCCCAGCATTTT	CATTWALNQPQHF
TRBV9	TRBD2	TRBJ2-7	NA	TGTGCCAGCAGCGTAGCGGGCGGGAGGGTCTACGAGCAGTACTTC	CASSVAGGRVYEQYF
TRBV6-5	NA	TRBJ1-2	NA	TGTGCCAGCAGTTCGGACAGTGCTTCTAACTATGGCTACACCTTC	CASSSDSASNYGYTF
TRBV7-3	TRBD1	TRBJ2-2	NA	TGTGCCAGCAGCTTAAAGGCAGGGGGCCAAACCGGGGAGCTGTTTTTT	CASSLKAGGQTGELFF
TRBV10-3	TRBD2	TRBJ2-3	few	TGTGCCATCAGTGAGAACCCGAGACTAGCGGGGGGGACAGATACGCAGTATTTT	CAISENPRLAGGTDTQYF
TRBV5-1	NA	TRBJ1-1	NA	TGCGCCAGCAGCTTGATCAGAGGTCGGGAAACTGAAGCTTTCTTT	CASSLIRGRETEAFF
TRBV6-5	TRBD1	TRBJ1-2	few	TGTGCCAGCAGTAGAGACAGGGACGTCTATGGCTACACCTTC	CASSRDRDVYGYTF